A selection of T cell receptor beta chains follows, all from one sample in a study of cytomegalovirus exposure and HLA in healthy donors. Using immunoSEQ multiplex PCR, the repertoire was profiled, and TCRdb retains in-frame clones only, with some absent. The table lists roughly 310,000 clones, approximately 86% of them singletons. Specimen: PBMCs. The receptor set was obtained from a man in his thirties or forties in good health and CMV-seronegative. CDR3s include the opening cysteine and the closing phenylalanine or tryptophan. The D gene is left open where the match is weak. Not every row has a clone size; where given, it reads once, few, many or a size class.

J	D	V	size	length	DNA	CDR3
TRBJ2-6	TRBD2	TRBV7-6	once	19	TGTGCCAGCAGCTTAGCGCTAGCGGGGACCTCCTCTGGGGCCAACGTCCTGACTTTC	CASSLALAGTSSGANVLTF
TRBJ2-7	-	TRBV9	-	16	TGTGCCAGCAGCGAGAGCTCCGGGACTCAGACCTACGAGCAGTACTTC	CASSESSGTQTYEQYF
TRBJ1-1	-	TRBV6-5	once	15	TGTGCCAGCAGTTATTTGCCCACCCAGGGCGCTGAAGCTTTCTTT	CASSYLPTQGAEAFF
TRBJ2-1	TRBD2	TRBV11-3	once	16	TGTGCCAGCAGCTTCACTAGCGGGGGGTCCCGAAATGAGCAGTTCTTC	CASSFTSGGSRNEQFF
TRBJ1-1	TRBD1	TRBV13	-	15	TGTGCCAGCAATCCCTTCGGGGACAGAAACACTGAAGCTTTCTTT	CASNPFGDRNTEAFF
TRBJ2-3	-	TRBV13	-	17	TGTGCCAGCAGCCAGCAAAGGACGGGGGTTGGATTAGATACGCAGTATTTT	CASSQQRTGVGLDTQYF
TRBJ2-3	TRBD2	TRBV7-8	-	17	TGTGCCAGCAGCGCACGGACTAGCGGGGGGAACACAGATACGCAGTATTTT	CASSARTSGGNTDTQYF
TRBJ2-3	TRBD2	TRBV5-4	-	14	TGTGCCAGCAGCTCGGGGGGGCCGGGGGATACGCAGTATTTT	CASSSGGPGDTQYF
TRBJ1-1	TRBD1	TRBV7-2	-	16	TGTGCCAGCAGCCGGCCAAGGGGACAGATGAACACTGAAGCTTTCTTT	CASSRPRGQMNTEAFF
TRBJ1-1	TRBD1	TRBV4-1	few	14	TGCGCCAGCAGCCTATGGGACAGGGGGCCTGAAGCTTTCTTT	CASSLWDRGPEAFF
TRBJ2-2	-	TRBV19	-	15	TGTGCCAGTAGTAGATCCCAGGGGTTCGGCGGGGAGCTGTTTTTT	CASSRSQGFGGELFF
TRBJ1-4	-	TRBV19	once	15	TGTGCCAGTGAAGATTTTGGCCGAACTAATGAAAAACTGTTTTTT	CASEDFGRTNEKLFF
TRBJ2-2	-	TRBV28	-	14	TGTGCCGCTGCAGGCCAGCCGAACACCGGGGAGCTGTTTTTT	CAAAGQPNTGELFF
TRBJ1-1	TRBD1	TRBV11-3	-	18	TGTGCCAGCAGCTACGGGACAGGGAGGAGAGGCATGAACACTGAAGCTTTCTTT	CASSYGTGRRGMNTEAFF
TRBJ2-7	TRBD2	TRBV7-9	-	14	TGTGCCAGCACCCAACTAGCGGGGGTCGCGAAGCAGTACTTC	CASTQLAGVAKQYF
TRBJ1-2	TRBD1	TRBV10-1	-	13	TGCGCCAGCAGTTTGGACAGGGCCTCCGGCTACACCTTC	CASSLDRASGYTF
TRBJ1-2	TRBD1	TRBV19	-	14	TGTGCCAGTAATCTTCCGGGACAGGGGGTGGGCTACACCTTC	CASNLPGQGVGYTF
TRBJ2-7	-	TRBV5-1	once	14	TGCGCCAGCAGCTTGGTATCAGGGGCCTACGAGCAGTACTTC	CASSLVSGAYEQYF
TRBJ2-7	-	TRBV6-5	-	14	TGTGCCAGCAGTTACCGCCCAGCGGGCTACGAGCAGTACTTC	CASSYRPAGYEQYF
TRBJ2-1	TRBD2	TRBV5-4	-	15	TGTGCCAGCAGCTTCCAGCGGGGGGGCTACAATGAGCAGTTCTTC	CASSFQRGGYNEQFF
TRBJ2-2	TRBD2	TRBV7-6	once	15	TGTGCCAGCAGCTTTGGCGGGGGGTATTCCGGGGAGCTGTTTTTT	CASSFGGGYSGELFF
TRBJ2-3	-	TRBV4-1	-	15	TGCGCCAGCAGCCAACCGACAGGTCGCACAGATACGCAGTATTTT	CASSQPTGRTDTQYF
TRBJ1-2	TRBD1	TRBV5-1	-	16	TGCGCCAGCAGCTTGGCGCAGGGGGCGAGCGGCTATGGCTACACCTTC	CASSLAQGASGYGYTF
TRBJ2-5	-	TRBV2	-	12	TGTGCCAGCAGTGATTATGGGCAAACCCAGTACTTC	CASSDYGQTQYF
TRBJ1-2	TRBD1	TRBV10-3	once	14	TGTGCCATCGGTAAAGGACAGGGCGACTATGGCTACACCTTC	CAIGKGQGDYGYTF
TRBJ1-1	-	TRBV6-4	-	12	TGTGCCAGCAGTTACAGGAACACTGAAGCTTTCTTT	CASSYRNTEAFF
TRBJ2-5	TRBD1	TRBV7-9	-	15	TGTGCCAGCAGCTCCAGGACAGGGGCGCAAGAGACCCAGTACTTC	CASSSRTGAQETQYF
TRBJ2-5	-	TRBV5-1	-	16	TGCGCCAGCAGCTTGGGGTCAGGGGGGCTCCAAGAGACCCAGTACTTC	CASSLGSGGLQETQYF
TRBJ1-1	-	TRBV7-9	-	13	TGTGCCAGCAGCCTTTCGGTGAACACTGAAGCTTTCTTT	CASSLSVNTEAFF
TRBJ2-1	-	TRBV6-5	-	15	TGTGCCAGCAGTTACTCGTTTAGCCAGTACAATGAGCAGTTCTTC	CASSYSFSQYNEQFF
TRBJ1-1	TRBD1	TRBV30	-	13	TGTGCCTGCAGACAGGGGCGGAACACTGAAGCTTTCTTT	CACRQGRNTEAFF
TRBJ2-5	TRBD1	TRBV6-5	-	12	TGTGCCAGCAGTACAGGGGAAGAGACCCAGTACTTC	CASSTGEETQYF
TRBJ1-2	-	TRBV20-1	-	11	TGCAGCGCAGACACATACTATGGCTACACCTTC	CSADTYYGYTF
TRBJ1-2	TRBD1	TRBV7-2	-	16	TGTGCCAGCAGCGCACAGTCCGGGACAGGGGCTTCTGGCTACACCTTC	CASSAQSGTGASGYTF
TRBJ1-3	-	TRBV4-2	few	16	TGTGCCAGCAGCCAAGATCGGACATCCTCTGGAAACACCATATATTTT	CASSQDRTSSGNTIYF
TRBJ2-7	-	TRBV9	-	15	TGTGCCAGCAGCCCGCCCCCGGGAAGGGACTACGAGCAGTACTTC	CASSPPPGRDYEQYF
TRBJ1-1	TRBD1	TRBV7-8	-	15	TGTGCCAGCAGCGCAGGGGGCAATCTGAACACTGAAGCTTTCTTT	CASSAGGNLNTEAFF
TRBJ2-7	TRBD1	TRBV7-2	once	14	TGTGCCAGCAGCCCAGGACAGGGGGCCTACGAGCAGTACTTC	CASSPGQGAYEQYF
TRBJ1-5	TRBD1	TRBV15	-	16	TGTGCCACCAGCAGAGAAACTCAGGGACAGGGGCAGCCCCAGCATTTT	CATSRETQGQGQPQHF
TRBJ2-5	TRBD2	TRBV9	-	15	TGTGCCAGCAGCGAGCCGGCGGGGGGCCGGGAGACCCAGTACTTC	CASSEPAGGRETQYF
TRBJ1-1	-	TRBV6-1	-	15	TGTGCCAGCAGTGCTATGGAACAGGGGAACACTGAAGCTTTCTTT	CASSAMEQGNTEAFF
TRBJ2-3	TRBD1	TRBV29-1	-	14	TGCAGCGTTGAACACAGGGGGCGTACAGATACGCAGTATTTT	CSVEHRGRTDTQYF
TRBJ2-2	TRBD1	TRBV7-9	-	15	TGTGCCAGCAGCTTAAACGACAGGGACACCGGGGAGCTGTTTTTT	CASSLNDRDTGELFF
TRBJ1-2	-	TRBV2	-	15	TGTGCCAGCAGTGTTAGGGGGATGGGGAACTATGGCTACACCTTC	CASSVRGMGNYGYTF
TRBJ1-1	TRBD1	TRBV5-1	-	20	TGCGCCAGCAGCTTCCGCAGTCGGGACAGGGGGCGCGGGATGAACACTGAAGCTTTCTTT	CASSFRSRDRGRGMNTEAFF